This TCR beta chain was recorded in a study of T-cell memory formation after mild COVID-19. Broader study findings: Later expanders leaned CD4+, whereas clones that contracted between day 15 and 85 were balanced CD4/CD8. Second-wave clones with a day 37 peak had unconfirmed SARS-CoV-2 specificity. That cross-reactive memory joined was suggested by some responding clones appearing in pre-infection memory.

This CDR3 is built from 13 residues. The germline V gene encodes CDR1 SGHNT and CDR2 YENEEA. V was clipped by 5 bases and J by 3 bases, with 11 bases between them. On this clonotype: Its antigen is still unknown.

The TCR alpha and TCR beta cDNA libraries, bearing sample barcodes and UMIs, were generated by 5'RACE using constant-segment primers. MiXCR, run by TCRdb on the 5' RACE reads, gives a single entry per CDR3 protein. The table shows about 560,000 distinct CDR3 sequences, with about 22% occurring only once. This chain connects TRBV11-3 to TRBJ2-7; a weak D match, TRBD1 (6 bases). Sequenced input: PBMCs or a T cell subset sorted from them (not recorded which). The TCR sequence derives from an adult woman who had mild COVID-19 (a few samples of this study predate the infection). Cell type and time point are not known. CDR3 nucleotide sequence: TGTGCCAGCAGCCGGACAGTCGGCTACGAGCAGTACTTC. This encodes CASSRTVGYEQYF.